The sequence of this T cell receptor beta chain was determined in a study of T cells after yellow fever vaccination. Study-wide results and limits: Booster sampling recovered most clones from primary vaccination (96% CD4, around 88% CD8). A limited proportion of clonotypes was detected within both the CD4 and CD8 compartments. Weaker, the secondary response peaked sooner, at day 5 versus 15.

The germline CDR1 and CDR2 sequences are SEHNR and FQNEAQ (reference sequence). The CDR3 covers 11 residues. V was pared by 3 bases and J by 12 bases, with 9 bases between. This clonotype was seen more than once but under ten times. The antigen is unknown. Production of TCR cDNA was by 5'RACE template switching, which also added a universal primer site and UMIs. MiXCR, applied by TCRdb to the 5' RACE reads, yields one record per CDR3 protein. The data contain fewer than 400,000 distinct CDR3 sequences, about 11% of them singletons. This sequence originates from a man aged 18 to 30 who received the YFV17D yellow fever vaccine. The gene calls are TRBV7-9 and TRBJ2-1, with D possibly matching TRBD2 (5 bases). The starting material was CD4+ T cells sorted from PBMCs, obtained 45 days after the yellow fever booster vaccination. The CDR3 spells CASSLEVGQFF. The CDR3 bases are TGTGCCAGCAGCTTGGAGGTGGGGCAGTTCTTC. Full variable domain (outside the CDR3, taken from reference TRBV7-9 and TRBJ2-1): DTGVSQNPRHKITKRGQNVTFRCDPISEHNRLYWYRQTLGQGPEFLTYFQNEAQLEKSRLLSDRFSAERPKGSFSTLEIQRTEQGDSAMYLCASSLEVGQFFGPGTRLTVL.